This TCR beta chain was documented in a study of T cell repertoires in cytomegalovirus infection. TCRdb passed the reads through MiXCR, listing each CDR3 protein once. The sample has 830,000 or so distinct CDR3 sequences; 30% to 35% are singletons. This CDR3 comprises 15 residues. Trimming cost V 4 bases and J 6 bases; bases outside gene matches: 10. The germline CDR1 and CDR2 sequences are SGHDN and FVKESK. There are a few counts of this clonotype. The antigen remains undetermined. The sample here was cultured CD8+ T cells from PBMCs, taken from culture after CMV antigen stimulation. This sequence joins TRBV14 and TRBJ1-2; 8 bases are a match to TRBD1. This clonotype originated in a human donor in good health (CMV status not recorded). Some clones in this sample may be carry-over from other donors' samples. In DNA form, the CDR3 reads TGTGCCAGCAGCCCTCAGGGGGCGCATCCCGATGGCTACACCTTC. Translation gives CASSPQGAHPDGYTF.